This T cell receptor beta chain was obtained from a study of blood T cell repertoires in COVID-19. Overall study context: There were acute and convalescent COVID-19 samples, and they came from the United States, Italy and Spain.

The ends lost 5 bases at V and 8 bases at J; junction bases unmatched: 13. The CDR3 runs to 15 residues. Germline CDR1 and CDR2: LNHDA and SQIVND (reference sequence). Authors' analysis steps: Estimates of nucleated cell counts were drawn from the amplification of reference gene primers. Repertoires were generated with immunoSEQ multiplex PCR, while TCRdb's copy carries only in-frame clones and drops some. V, J and clone size were drawn from that table, and D and trimming were deduced from the DNA. The sample has approximately 190,000 clones; 70% to 85% are singletons. Sequences were obtained from peripheral blood. The J gene is TRBJ2-3, the V gene TRBV19; TRBD2 matches 7 bases. This TCR came from a human donor with acute or convalescent COVID-19. The donor label of this sample is uncertain. In nucleotides, the CDR3 is TGTGCCAGTAGTCCGACGGCGGGAGATCATAGTACGCAGTATTTT. This gives the protein CASSPTAGDHSTQYF.